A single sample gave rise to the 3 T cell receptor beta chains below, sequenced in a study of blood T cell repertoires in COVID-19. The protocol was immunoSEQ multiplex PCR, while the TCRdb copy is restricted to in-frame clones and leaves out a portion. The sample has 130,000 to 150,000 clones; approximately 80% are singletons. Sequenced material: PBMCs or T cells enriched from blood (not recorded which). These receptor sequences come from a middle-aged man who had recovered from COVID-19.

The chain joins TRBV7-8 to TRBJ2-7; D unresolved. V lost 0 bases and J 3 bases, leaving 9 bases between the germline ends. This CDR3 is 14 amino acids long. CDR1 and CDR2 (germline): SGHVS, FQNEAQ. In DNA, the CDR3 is TGTGCCAGCAGCTTAGCGGCACAGCTCTACGAGCAGTACTTC. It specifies CASSLAAQLYEQYF.

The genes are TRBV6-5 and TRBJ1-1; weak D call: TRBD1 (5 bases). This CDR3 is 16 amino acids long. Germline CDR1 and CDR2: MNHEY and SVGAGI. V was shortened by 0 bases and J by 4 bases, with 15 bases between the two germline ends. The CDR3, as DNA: TGTGCCAGCAGTTACTCGACTCGGGGGACGGCCACTGAAGCTTTCTTT. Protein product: CASSYSTRGTATEAFF.

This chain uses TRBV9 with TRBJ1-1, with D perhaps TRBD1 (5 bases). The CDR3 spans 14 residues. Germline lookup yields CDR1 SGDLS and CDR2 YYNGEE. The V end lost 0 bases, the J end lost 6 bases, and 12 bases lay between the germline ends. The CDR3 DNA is TGTGCCAGCAGCGTAGTAGGGCAGGGCGCTGAAGCTTTCTTT. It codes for CASSVVGQGAEAFF.